The text below deals with one T cell receptor beta chain. This sample was taken from a study of blood T cell repertoires in COVID-19. Study summary: Spain, Italy and the United States supplied samples that represented acute and convalescent COVID-19. From T cells, B-cell-depleted T cells, or PBMCs came the material, which was cDNA or gDNA.

In the source study's methods: Amplifying reference gene primers gave estimates of nucleated cell counts. The assay was immunoSEQ multiplex PCR, and TCRdb's table has in-frame clones only and misses some. The DNA gave D and trimming, while V, J and clone size come from that table. The table records 250,000 or so clones, 75% to 90% of them present only once. This clonotype was sampled from a woman between 25 and 40 years old with active or convalescent COVID-19. The source material was peripheral blood.

The chain's CDR3 is CAWSVRPGGYTF. The CDR3 DNA follows: TGTGCCTGGAGTGTACGTCCGGGGGGCTACACCTTC. This chain connects TRBV30 to TRBJ1-2; no clear D gene. Trimming removed 0 bases at V and 8 bases at J, with 10 bases between. The CDR3 totals 12 residues. CDR1 and CDR2 from the germline V gene are GTSNPN and SVGIG (reference sequence).